The clone carrying this T cell receptor (beta chain) appeared a single time. The sample belongs to a study of T cell changes during pregnancy in multiple sclerosis. Clones were read by immunoSEQ multiplex PCR, and TCRdb kept only the in-frame ones, dropping some. The sample contains more than 45,000 clones, 94% of which appear only once. V was pared by 6 bases and J by 1 base, with 4 bases of the junction left unmatched. The CDR3 is 14 residues long. Per the germline V gene, CDR1 is LNHDA and CDR2 is SQIVND (reference sequence). The sequence was obtained from a female donor with multiple sclerosis, enrolled in a pregnancy study. The chain links TRBV19 to TRBJ1-1; TRBD1 agrees at 8 bases. The sequencing used CD4+ T cells from peripheral blood mononuclear cells, collected in the first trimester of pregnancy. CDR3 loop: CASREQGENTEAFF. The CDR3 region has the DNA TGTGCCAGTAGAGAACAGGGGGAGAACACTGAAGCTTTCTTT.